Sequencing of this T cell receptor beta chain was carried out in a study of cytomegalovirus exposure and HLA in healthy donors. The CDR3 is made up of 13 amino acids. Germline-derived CDR1 and CDR2 are SQVTM and ANQGSEA. V gave up 4 bases and J gave up 4 bases; unmatched junction bases: 5. 13 Jbeta primers and 60 Vbeta primers were used for the PCR. The repertoire was sequenced with immunoSEQ multiplex PCR; TCRdb's copy has only in-frame clones and lacks some. The sample holds roughly 170,000 clones, about four fifths seen once. Input material: PBMCs. This TCR came from a man aged 18-30 years in good health and CMV-seronegative. The chain recombines TRBV29-1 with TRBJ2-5; TRBD1 agrees at 8 bases. CDR3 nucleotides: TGCAGCGTTGTAGGCAGGGGGCGAGAGACCCAGTACTTC. Protein: CSVVGRGRETQYF.